This entry is about one TCR beta chain. Its antigen is unknown. Per-base qualities were not stored, and no clone one base away is much larger. This entry comes from a study of radiotherapy plus CTLA-4 blockade in lung cancer (dated by TCRdb to the late 2010s). General notes on the study: Objective responses occurred in 15% to 20% of enrolled patients, and about 30% achieved disease control.

What the research found in general, with its limitations: After treatment with radiotherapy and ipilimumab, TCR clones that came from tumors expanded in the peripheral blood. Early dynamic changes in blood T cell clones, together with increased serum interferon-beta after radiation, were reported as the strongest predictors of response.

The library was made by the immunoSEQ multiplex PCR assay. Imported from immuneACCESS, the table was reduced by TCRdb to in-frame sequences with V and J called. These copies leave out some clones; in studies compared against another copy, an unresolved V gene accounts for under half, and the cause of the remainder is not known. A total of roughly 62,000 clones appear in this sample, around three quarters of them only once. 4.4% of the sample rests with the top ten. The CDR3 runs 14 residues from the cysteine to the phenylalanine. Only the CDR3 DNA stays, 42 bases, in frame from base 1. The germline V gene encodes CDR1 SGHAT and CDR2 FQNNGV. V drops 5 bases and J drops 1 base, leaving 11 bases in between. In this study, focal radiation therapy paired with CTLA-4 blockade (ipilimumab) was tested in patients who had chemo-refractory metastatic non-small-cell lung cancer.

This material consisted of peripheral blood, taken from a patient treated with radiotherapy plus ipilimumab. The V and J segments used are TRBV11-2 and TRBJ1-1; no D segment can be confidently identified. This receptor was obtained from a human donor with non-small cell lung cancer who had a complete response to radiotherapy plus ipilimumab. Read as DNA, the sequence is TGTGCCAGCAGCCCGAGGATAAAGAACACTGAAGCTTTCTTT. Protein translation: CASSPRIKNTEAFF.